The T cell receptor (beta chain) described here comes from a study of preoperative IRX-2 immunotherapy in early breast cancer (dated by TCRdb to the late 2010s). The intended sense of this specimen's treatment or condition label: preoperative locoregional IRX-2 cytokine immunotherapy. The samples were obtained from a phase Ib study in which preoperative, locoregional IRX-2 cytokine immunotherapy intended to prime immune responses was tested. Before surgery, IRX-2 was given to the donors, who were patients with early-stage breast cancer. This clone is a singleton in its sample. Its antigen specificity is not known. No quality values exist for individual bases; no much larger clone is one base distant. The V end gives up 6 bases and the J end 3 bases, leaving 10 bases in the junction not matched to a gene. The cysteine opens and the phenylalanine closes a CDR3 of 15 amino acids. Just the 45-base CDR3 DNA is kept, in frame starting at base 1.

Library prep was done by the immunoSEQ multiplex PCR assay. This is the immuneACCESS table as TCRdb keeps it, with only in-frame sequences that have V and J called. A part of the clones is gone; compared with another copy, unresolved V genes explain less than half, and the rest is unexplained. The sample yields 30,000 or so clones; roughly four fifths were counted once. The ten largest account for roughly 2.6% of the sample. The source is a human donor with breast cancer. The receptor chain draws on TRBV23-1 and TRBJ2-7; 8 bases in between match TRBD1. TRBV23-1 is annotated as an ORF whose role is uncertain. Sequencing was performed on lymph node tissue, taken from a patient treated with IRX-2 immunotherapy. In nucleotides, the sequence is TGCGCCAGCAGCCAGTATCAGGGGGCCGGCTACGAGCAGTACTTC. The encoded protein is CASSQYQGAGYEQYF.